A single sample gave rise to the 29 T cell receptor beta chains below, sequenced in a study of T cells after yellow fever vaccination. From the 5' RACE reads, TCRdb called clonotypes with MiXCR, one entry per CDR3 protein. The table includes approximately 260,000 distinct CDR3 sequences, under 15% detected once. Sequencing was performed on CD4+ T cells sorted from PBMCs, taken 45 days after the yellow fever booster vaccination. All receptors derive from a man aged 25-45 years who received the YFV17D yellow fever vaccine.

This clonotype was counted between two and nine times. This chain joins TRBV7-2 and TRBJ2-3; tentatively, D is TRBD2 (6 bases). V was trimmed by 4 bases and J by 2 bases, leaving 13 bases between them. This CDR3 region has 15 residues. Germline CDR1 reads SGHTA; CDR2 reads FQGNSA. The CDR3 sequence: CASSYSGVLTDTQYF. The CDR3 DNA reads TGTGCCAGCAGCTATAGCGGTGTCCTCACAGATACGCAGTATTTT.

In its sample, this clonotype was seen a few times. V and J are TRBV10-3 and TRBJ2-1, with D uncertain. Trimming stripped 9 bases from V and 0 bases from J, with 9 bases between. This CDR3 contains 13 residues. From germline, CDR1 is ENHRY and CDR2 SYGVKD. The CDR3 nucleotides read TGTGCCATGCAGGAAAGCTCCTACAATGAGCAGTTCTTC. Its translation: CAMQESSYNEQFF.

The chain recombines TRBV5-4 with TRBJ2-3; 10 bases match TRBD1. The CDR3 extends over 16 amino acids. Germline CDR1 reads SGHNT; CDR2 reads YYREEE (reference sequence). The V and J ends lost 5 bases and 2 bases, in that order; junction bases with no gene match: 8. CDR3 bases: TGTGCCAGCAGTCGCGGACAGGGGGGATTCACAGATACGCAGTATTTT. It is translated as CASSRGQGGFTDTQYF.

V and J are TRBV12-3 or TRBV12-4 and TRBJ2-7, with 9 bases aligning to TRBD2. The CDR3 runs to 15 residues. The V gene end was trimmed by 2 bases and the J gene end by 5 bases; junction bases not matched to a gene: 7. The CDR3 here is CASSLNAGGSNEQYF. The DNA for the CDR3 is TGTGCCAGCAGTTTAAACGCGGGGGGGAGCAACGAGCAGTACTTC.

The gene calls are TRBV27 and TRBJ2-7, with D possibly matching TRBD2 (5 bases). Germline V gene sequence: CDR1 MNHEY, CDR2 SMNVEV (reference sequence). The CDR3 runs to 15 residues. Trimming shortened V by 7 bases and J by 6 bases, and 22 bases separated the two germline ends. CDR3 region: CASIYSERRLGEQYF. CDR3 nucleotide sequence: TGTGCCAGCATCTATTCGGAGCGGAGGTTGGGCGAGCAGTACTTC.

This CDR3 reads CASSMFGGPGANVLTF. The DNA for the CDR3 is TGTGCCAGCAGCATGTTCGGGGGGCCTGGGGCCAACGTCCTGACTTTC. The chain has TRBV7-2 and TRBJ2-6; a possible D gene is TRBD2 (7 bases). Trimming stripped 5 bases from V and 2 bases from J, with 13 bases between. The CDR3 length is 16 residues. Germline V gives CDR1 SGHTA, CDR2 FQGNSA.

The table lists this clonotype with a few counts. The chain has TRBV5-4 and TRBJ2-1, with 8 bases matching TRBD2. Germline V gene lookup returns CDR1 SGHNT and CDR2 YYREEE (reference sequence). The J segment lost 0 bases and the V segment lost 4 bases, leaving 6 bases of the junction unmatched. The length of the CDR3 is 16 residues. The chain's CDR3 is CASSLLAGRSYNEQFF. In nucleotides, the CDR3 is TGTGCCAGCAGCCTTTTAGCGGGGCGCTCCTACAATGAGCAGTTCTTC.

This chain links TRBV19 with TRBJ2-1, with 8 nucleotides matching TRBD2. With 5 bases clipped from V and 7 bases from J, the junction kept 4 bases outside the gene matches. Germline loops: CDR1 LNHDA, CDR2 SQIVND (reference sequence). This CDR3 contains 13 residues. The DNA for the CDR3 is TGTGCCAGTAGTGCGGGACTAGTGAATGAGCAGTTCTTC. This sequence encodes CASSAGLVNEQFF.

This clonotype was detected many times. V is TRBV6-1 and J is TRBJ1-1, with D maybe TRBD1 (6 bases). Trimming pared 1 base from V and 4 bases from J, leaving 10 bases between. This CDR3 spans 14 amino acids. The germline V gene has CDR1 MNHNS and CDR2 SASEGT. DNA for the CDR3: TGTGCCAGCAGTGAAGGGGGACACCCCACTGAAGCTTTCTTT. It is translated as CASSEGGHPTEAFF.

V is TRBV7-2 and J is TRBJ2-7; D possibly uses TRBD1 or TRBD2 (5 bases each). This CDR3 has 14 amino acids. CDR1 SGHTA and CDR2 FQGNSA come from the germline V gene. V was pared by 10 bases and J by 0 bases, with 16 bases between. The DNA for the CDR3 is TGTGCCACCGCCGGGGACGAAAGCTCCTACGAGCAGTACTTC. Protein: CATAGDESSYEQYF.

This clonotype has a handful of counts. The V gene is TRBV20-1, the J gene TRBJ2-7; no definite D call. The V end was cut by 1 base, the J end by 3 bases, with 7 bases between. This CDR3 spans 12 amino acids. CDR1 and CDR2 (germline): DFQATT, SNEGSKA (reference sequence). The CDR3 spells CSARVDLYEQYF. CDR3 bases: TGCAGTGCTAGAGTTGATCTCTACGAGCAGTACTTC.

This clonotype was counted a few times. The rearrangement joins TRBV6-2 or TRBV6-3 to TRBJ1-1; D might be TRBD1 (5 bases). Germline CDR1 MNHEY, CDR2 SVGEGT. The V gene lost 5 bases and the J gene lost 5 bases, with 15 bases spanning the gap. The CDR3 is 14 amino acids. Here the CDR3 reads CASSQLSRGTEAFF. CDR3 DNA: TGTGCCAGCAGTCAACTGTCTCGGGGGACTGAAGCTTTCTTT.

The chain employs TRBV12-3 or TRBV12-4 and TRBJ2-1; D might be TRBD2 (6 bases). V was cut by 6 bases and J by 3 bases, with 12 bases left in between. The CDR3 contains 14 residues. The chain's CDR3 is CASRNGGNYNEQFF. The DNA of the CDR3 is TGTGCCAGCAGAAATGGCGGGAACTACAATGAGCAGTTCTTC.

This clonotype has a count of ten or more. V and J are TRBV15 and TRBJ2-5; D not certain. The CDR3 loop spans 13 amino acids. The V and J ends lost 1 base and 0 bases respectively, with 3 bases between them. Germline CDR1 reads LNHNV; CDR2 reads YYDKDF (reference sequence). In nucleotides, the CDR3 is TGTGCCACCAGCAGAGGGAACCAAGAGACCCAGTACTTC. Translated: CATSRGNQETQYF.

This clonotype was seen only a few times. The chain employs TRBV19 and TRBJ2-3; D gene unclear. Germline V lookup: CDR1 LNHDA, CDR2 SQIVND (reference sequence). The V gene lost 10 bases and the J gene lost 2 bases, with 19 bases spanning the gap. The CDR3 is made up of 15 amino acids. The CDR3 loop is CATAPSLRSTDTQYF. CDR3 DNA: TGTGCCACCGCGCCGTCTTTACGTTCCACAGATACGCAGTATTTT.

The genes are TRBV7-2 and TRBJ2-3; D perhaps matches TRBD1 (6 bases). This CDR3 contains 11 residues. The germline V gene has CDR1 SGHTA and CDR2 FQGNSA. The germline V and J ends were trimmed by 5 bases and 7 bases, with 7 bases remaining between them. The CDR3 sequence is CASSGGYTQYF. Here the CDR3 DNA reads TGTGCCAGCAGCGGGGGCTATACGCAGTATTTT.

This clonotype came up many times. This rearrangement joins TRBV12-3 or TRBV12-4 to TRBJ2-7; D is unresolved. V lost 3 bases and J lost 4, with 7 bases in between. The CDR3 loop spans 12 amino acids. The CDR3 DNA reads TGTGCCAGCAGTTTTACCAATTACGAGCAGTACTTC. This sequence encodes CASSFTNYEQYF.

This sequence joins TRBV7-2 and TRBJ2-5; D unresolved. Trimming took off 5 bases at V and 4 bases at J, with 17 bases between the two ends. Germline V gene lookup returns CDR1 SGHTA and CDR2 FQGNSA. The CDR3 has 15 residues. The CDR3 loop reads CASSPNHSLRETQYF. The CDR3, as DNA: TGTGCCAGCAGCCCAAACCATAGCTTACGAGAGACCCAGTACTTC.

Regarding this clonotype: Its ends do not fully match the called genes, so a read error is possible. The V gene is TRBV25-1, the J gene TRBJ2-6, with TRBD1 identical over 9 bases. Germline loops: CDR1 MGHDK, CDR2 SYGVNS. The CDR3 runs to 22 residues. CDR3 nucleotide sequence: TGTGCCAGCAGGGAGAGGGGATCGATGGGGGACAGGGCAAGTTGTGGGGCCAACGTCCTGAATTTC. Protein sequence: CASRERGSMGDRASCGANVLNF.

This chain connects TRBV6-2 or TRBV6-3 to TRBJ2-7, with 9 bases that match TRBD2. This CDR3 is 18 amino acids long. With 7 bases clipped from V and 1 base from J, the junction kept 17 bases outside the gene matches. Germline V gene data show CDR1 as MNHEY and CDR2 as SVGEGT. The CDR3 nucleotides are TGTGCCAGCACCCTTACGCCCCTTCTAGCGGGGACTTCCTACGAGCAGTACTTC. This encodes CASTLTPLLAGTSYEQYF.

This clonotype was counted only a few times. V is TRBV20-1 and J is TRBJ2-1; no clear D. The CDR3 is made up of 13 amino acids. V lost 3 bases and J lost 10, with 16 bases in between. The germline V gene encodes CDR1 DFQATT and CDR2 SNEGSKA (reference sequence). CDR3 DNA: TGCAGTGCTAGTGGGTTGGCCCTTGGGGAGCAGTTCTTC. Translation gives CSASGLALGEQFF.

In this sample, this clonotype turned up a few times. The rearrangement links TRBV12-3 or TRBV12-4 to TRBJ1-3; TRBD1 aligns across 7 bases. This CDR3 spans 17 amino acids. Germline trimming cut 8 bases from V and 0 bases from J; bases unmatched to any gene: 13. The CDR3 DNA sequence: TGTGCCAGCTGTGGAGTAACAGGGGCGCACTCTGGAAACACCATATATTTT. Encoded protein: CASCGVTGAHSGNTIYF.

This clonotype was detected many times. The CDR3: CATSDYSGSGADTQYF. The CDR3 DNA is TGTGCCACCAGTGATTATAGCGGGAGCGGCGCAGATACGCAGTATTTT. The rearrangement uses TRBV24-1 and TRBJ2-3; 9 positions match TRBD2. Germline CDR1 KGHDR, CDR2 SFDVKD. This CDR3 is 16 amino acids long. V gave up 2 bases and J gave up 4 bases; unmatched junction bases: 6.

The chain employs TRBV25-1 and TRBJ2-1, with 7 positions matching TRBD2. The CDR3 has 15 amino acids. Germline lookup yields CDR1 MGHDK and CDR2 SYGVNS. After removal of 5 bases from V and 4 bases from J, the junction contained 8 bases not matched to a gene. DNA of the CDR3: TGTGCCAGCAGTATGCAGGCGGGAGTTTACAATGAGCAGTTCTTC. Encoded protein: CASSMQAGVYNEQFF.

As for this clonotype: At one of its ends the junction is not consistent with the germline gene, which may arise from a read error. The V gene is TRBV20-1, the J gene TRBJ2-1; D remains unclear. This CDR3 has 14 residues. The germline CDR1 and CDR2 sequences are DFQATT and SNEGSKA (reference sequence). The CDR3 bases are TGCAGTGCTAGAGTAGACGGGCTGAACAATAAGCAGTTCTTC. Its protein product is CSARVDGLNNKQFF.

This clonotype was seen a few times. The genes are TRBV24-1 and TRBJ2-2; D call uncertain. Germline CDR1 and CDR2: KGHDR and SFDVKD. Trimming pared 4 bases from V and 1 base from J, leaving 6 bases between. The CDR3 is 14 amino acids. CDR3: CATSDGRNTGELFF. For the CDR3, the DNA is TGTGCCACCAGTGACGGACGGAACACCGGGGAGCTGTTTTTT.

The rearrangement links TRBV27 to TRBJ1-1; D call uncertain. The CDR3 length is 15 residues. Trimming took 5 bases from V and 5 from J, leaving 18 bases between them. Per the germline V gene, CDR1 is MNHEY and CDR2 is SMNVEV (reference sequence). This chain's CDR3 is CASSPQGGLRTEAFF. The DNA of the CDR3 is TGTGCCAGCAGTCCCCAAGGAGGCCTTAGGACTGAAGCTTTCTTT.

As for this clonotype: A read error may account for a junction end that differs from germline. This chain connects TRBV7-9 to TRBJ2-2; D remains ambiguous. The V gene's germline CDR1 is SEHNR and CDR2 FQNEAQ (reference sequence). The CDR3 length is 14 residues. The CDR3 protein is CSSSTWVNTGELFF. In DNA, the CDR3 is TGTTCCAGCAGCACCTGGGTGAACACCGGGGAGCTGTTTTTT.

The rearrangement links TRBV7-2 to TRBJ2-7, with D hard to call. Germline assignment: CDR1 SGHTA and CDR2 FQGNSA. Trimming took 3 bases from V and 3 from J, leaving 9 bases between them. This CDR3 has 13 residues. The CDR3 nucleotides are TGTGCCAGCAGCTTTGTGTCAGTCTACGAGCAGTACTTC. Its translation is CASSFVSVYEQYF.